This is a list of T cell receptor beta chains from one sample in a study of shared clonotypes between healthy human individuals. Here immunoSEQ multiplex PCR was the method, and the copy in TCRdb shows in-frame clones only, minus some. The sample has some 2.1 million clones; 80% to 95% are singletons. The sample comprised naive CD8+ T cells from PBMCs. The receptors were sampled from a man aged 18-30 years in good health. Some clones in this sample may be carry-over from other donors' samples. The CDR3 runs from the conserved cysteine through the conserved F or W.

cdr3_length: 11; j_call: TRBJ2-7; v_call: TRBV12-5; cdr3_aa: CASGTGYEQYF
cdr3_length: 12; j_call: TRBJ2-7; v_call: TRBV7-9; cdr3_aa: CASSLEHYEQYF
cdr3_length: 18; j_call: TRBJ2-1; v_call: TRBV6-1; cdr3_aa: CASNEGYSGRAPRNEQFF
cdr3_length: 14; j_call: TRBJ2-5; v_call: TRBV25-1; cdr3_aa: CASRARFYQETQYF
cdr3_length: 15; j_call: TRBJ1-2; v_call: TRBV19; cdr3_aa: CASSIMGQGASGYTF
cdr3_length: 16; j_call: TRBJ1-1; v_call: TRBV9; cdr3_aa: CASSPPQGAMNTEAFF
cdr3_length: 16; j_call: TRBJ2-3; v_call: TRBV4-3; cdr3_aa: CASSQDEQGATDTQYF
cdr3_length: 15; j_call: TRBJ2-1; v_call: TRBV7-3; cdr3_aa: CASRMSGGVYNEQFF
cdr3_length: 13; j_call: TRBJ2-1; v_call: TRBV5-1; cdr3_aa: CASSFNSYNEQFF
cdr3_length: 19; j_call: TRBJ2-7; v_call: TRBV21-1; cdr3_aa: CASSDGGVSGPLPPYEQYF
cdr3_length: 17; j_call: TRBJ2-1; v_call: TRBV27; cdr3_aa: CASSLTRDRIYNNEQFF
cdr3_length: 16; j_call: TRBJ2-2; v_call: TRBV5-1; cdr3_aa: CASSARTGANTGELFF
cdr3_length: 16; j_call: TRBJ1-1; v_call: TRBV15; cdr3_aa: CATSRELGQIDTEAFF
cdr3_length: 16; j_call: TRBJ2-2; v_call: TRBV6-5; cdr3_aa: CASSYLGGFNTGELFF
cdr3_length: 14; j_call: TRBJ2-7; v_call: TRBV6-5; cdr3_aa: CASRPGLAAHEQYF
cdr3_length: 13; j_call: TRBJ2-7; v_call: TRBV19; cdr3_aa: CASRRADSYEQYF
cdr3_length: 15; j_call: TRBJ2-1; v_call: TRBV2; cdr3_aa: CASSGTGGSYNEQFF
cdr3_length: 15; j_call: TRBJ1-5; v_call: TRBV28; cdr3_aa: CASSLLWSKKQPQHF
cdr3_length: 15; j_call: TRBJ1-1; v_call: TRBV25-1; cdr3_aa: CASSGHRGVHEAAFF
cdr3_length: 12; j_call: TRBJ2-2; v_call: TRBV5-6; cdr3_aa: CASSLGFGELFF
cdr3_length: 16; j_call: TRBJ2-6; v_call: TRBV2; cdr3_aa: CASSERGISGANVLTF
cdr3_length: 14; j_call: TRBJ2-7; v_call: TRBV13; cdr3_aa: CASSLGRQGREQYF
cdr3_length: 14; j_call: TRBJ1-2; v_call: TRBV18; cdr3_aa: CASSEGTELYGYTF
cdr3_length: 11; j_call: TRBJ2-7; v_call: TRBV5-8; cdr3_aa: CASRLAPEQYF
cdr3_length: 15; j_call: TRBJ1-3; v_call: TRBV28; cdr3_aa: CASSLVGGSGNTIYF
cdr3_length: 15; j_call: TRBJ1-4; v_call: TRBV11-2; cdr3_aa: CASSLDLWPDEKLFF
cdr3_length: 12; j_call: TRBJ1-2; v_call: TRBV7-9; cdr3_aa: CASSFPGGGYTF
cdr3_length: 13; j_call: TRBJ1-2; v_call: TRBV27; cdr3_aa: CASSLNTLYGYTF
cdr3_length: 14; j_call: TRBJ2-1; v_call: TRBV9; cdr3_aa: CASSGRDRVNEQFF
cdr3_length: 15; j_call: TRBJ1-2; v_call: TRBV7-2; cdr3_aa: CASSWGSGGLYGYTF
cdr3_length: 18; j_call: TRBJ2-3; v_call: TRBV4-3; cdr3_aa: CASSQDLVGLAGTDTQYF
cdr3_length: 16; j_call: TRBJ2-7; v_call: TRBV6-1; cdr3_aa: CASSEVYPIQTYEQYF
cdr3_length: 12; j_call: TRBJ2-1; v_call: TRBV2; cdr3_aa: CASINGGQEQFF
cdr3_length: 14; j_call: TRBJ1-2; v_call: TRBV27; cdr3_aa: CASSFSGSGAGYTF
cdr3_length: 13; j_call: TRBJ2-7; v_call: TRBV7-3; cdr3_aa: CASSLGGNYEQYF
cdr3_length: 14; j_call: TRBJ2-7; v_call: TRBV5-4; cdr3_aa: CASSQIDSSYEQYF
cdr3_length: 17; j_call: TRBJ1-2; v_call: TRBV6-1; cdr3_aa: CASGGGGGQDLLYGYTF
cdr3_length: 14; j_call: TRBJ1-4; v_call: TRBV6-1; cdr3_aa: CASSTGGANEKLFF
cdr3_length: 12; j_call: TRBJ1-1; v_call: TRBV30; cdr3_aa: CAWSPAGFEAFF
cdr3_length: 14; j_call: TRBJ2-7; v_call: TRBV5-8; cdr3_aa: CASSLADLPHEQYF
cdr3_length: 17; j_call: TRBJ2-2; v_call: TRBV14; cdr3_aa: CASSPARSGIRTGELFF
cdr3_length: 17; j_call: TRBJ2-5; v_call: TRBV28; cdr3_aa: CASSRGLAGDPQETQYF
cdr3_length: 13; j_call: TRBJ1-2; v_call: TRBV7-9; cdr3_aa: CASEGGNTYGYTF
cdr3_length: 14; j_call: TRBJ2-3; v_call: TRBV7-2; cdr3_aa: CASSSGTFTDTQYF
cdr3_length: 13; j_call: TRBJ1-1; v_call: TRBV4-3; cdr3_aa: CASSLGGDTEAFF